This T cell receptor beta chain was retrieved from a study of T cell responses to AZD1222 COVID-19 vaccine. Only in-frame clones appear in the TCRdb table, and some are missing; sequencing was by immunoSEQ multiplex PCR. The sample contains hundreds of thousands of clones, more than 85% of which appear only once. Notes on the study in general: White British donors predominated, females outnumbered males, and clonal diversity was possibly underestimated.

About this clone: Its antigen is unknown.

This TCR derives from an adult in good health. The sequencing here drew on peripheral blood, taken on day 0 of MenACWY control vaccination.

CDR3 protein: CAISPAPTRNYGYTF. CDR3 bases: TGTGCCATCAGCCCAGCACCTACACGGAACTATGGCTACACCTTC. V usage is TRBV10-3 and J usage is TRBJ1-2; D gene unclear. Germline-derived CDR1 and CDR2 are ENHRY and SYGVKD. V lost 6 bases and J lost 2, with 16 bases in between. The CDR3 consists of 15 residues.